This TCR beta chain was obtained from a study of T-cell reconstitution after alpha-beta-depleted transplantation in children. In its sample, this clonotype was seen a few times. The V and J ends lost 6 bases and 3 bases respectively, with 9 bases between them. CDR1 SQVTM and CDR2 ANQGSEA come from the germline V gene. This CDR3 has 11 residues. A library of TCRbeta sequences, prepared with unique molecular identifiers, was generated. MiXCR, applied by TCRdb to the PCR reads, yields one record per CDR3 protein. Among about 500,000 distinct CDR3 sequences listed, about 33% were seen once. The J gene is TRBJ2-7, the V gene TRBV29-1, with a tentative D call TRBD2 (5 bases). The specimen comprised PBMCs from the stem cell graft donor, sampled from the stem cell graft. The receptor was derived from a human donor who donated a stem cell graft to a child with aplastic anemia. CDR3 nucleotides: TGCAGCGTCCGTGCGGGCTACGAGCAGTACTTC. Encoded protein: CSVRAGYEQYF.